This record covers a single T cell receptor beta chain. Its antigen target is currently unknown. No base quality information exists; no much larger clone differs at one position. Every bulk PBMC sample was loaded with the same fixed amount of around 400 ng of DNA. The immunoSEQ TCRb Assay kit was used according to manufacturer instructions to amplify TCR beta CDR3 sequences from genomic DNA. The KAPA Library Quantification Kit for Illumina platforms was used to quantify the pooled libraries by qPCR. Sequencing of the pooled libraries was done on an Illumina NextSeq 500, with clustering at about 0.55-1.2 pM. The authors processed their data as follows. The TCR data were analyzed using immunoSEQ ANALYZER and the R LymphoSeq package. A rearrangement efficiency score was calculated as productive divided by the sum of productive and non-productive CDR3 sequences. Within each patient, timepoints were compared pairwise for clonality, measured with the Gini coefficient, and for diversity, measured with the Renyi index at alpha=1. In LymphoSeq, clonal relatedness was computed with an edit distance of 3 and repertoire similarity was computed with the Bhattacharyya coefficient. Linear discriminant analysis on week-3 changes in clonality and diversity was built with the R MASS and caret packages to classify response. Imported from immuneACCESS, the table was reduced by TCRdb to in-frame sequences with V and J called. These copies leave out some clones; in studies compared against another copy, an unresolved V gene accounts for under half, and the cause of the remainder is not known. The V and J calls and the clone size are those of that table, but D and trimming were determined from the DNA. This sample gives 25,000 to 35,000 clones in total; approximately 80% of them show up just once. The top ten constitute about a tenth of the sample.

This specimen belongs to a study of blood T cell dynamics during melanoma immunotherapy (dated by TCRdb to between 2020 and 2021). Regarding the study in general: Patients had metastatic melanoma and received first-line pembrolizumab or nivolumab plus ipilimumab as standard of care in the United Kingdom. Consecutive patients formed a training cohort, and a further independent group of patients from the same centre was pooled into an external validation set. To identify early correlates of response, the study profiled peripheral T cell receptor repertoires in patients with metastatic melanoma before and after one cycle of checkpoint inhibitor therapy. What the research found in general, with its limitations: Whether the T cell clones driving repertoire changes were melanoma-specific or reflected general immune activation could not be determined in the study. The relatively small sample size was acknowledged as something that could potentially limit how far the results can be generalized. A bifurcated reorganization of the PBMC repertoire at W3, with increased clonality or increased diversity, was observed in patients who later achieved disease control, unlike in progressors.

Looking up the germline V gene yields CDR1 ENHRY and CDR2 SYGVKD. The CDR3, from cysteine to phenylalanine, totals 15 residues. Solely the CDR3 DNA is kept, with 45 bases framed from the first base. Trimming takes 0 bases from V and 4 bases from J, and the germline ends sit 13 bases apart. This specimen's time point label, interpreted: week 3, after first cycle of checkpoint inhibitor. Blood samples were taken at two points: before treatment (T0) and at week 3 (W3), which came after the first cycle of checkpoint blockade. Except for two patients with rapid clinical progression, response was assessed 12 weeks after the first infusion by RECIST 1.1; disease control meant complete response, partial response or stable disease. Patients were not eligible if they had prior systemic cancer treatment, concomitant immunosuppressant therapy or synchronous other active malignancies. Both bulk PBMC and plasma cell-free DNA were sequenced for TCR beta so that circulating cells and T cell turnover could be tracked. PBMC were isolated from blood with Lymphoprep and SepMate tubes, followed by red cell lysis. QIAamp DNA Blood Mini kits were used to extract DNA from PBMC and from sorted T cell subsets.

Here the chain combines TRBV10-3 and TRBJ2-7, with the D gene too uncertain to name. The sequencing used blood, collected from a patient treated with checkpoint blockade. This receptor was taken from a human donor with melanoma. The DNA is TGTGCCATCAGTGAGTCAATCTGGGTATCTTACGAGCAGTACTTC. Its translation is CAISESIWVSYEQYF.